A selection of T cell receptor beta chains follows, all from one sample in a study of T-cell reconstitution after alpha-beta-depleted transplantation in children. TCRdb used MiXCR to reprocess the PCR reads, holding one entry per CDR3 protein. Of about 350,000 distinct CDR3 sequences listed, around 16% are singletons. The sequencing used PBMCs, mostly from graft donor cells, collected 360 days after TCRalphabeta/CD19-depleted stem cell transplant. The receptors were gathered from a male patient aged 2-15 years who had a stem cell transplant for acute lymphoblastic leukemia, so the T cells may come from the graft donor. Both conserved end residues are trimmed from each CDR3. The order of the fields is V gene, J gene, CDR3 protein.

V gene: TRBV12-3/TRBV12-4; J gene: TRBJ2-1; CDR3 protein: ASSLRDLLF
V gene: TRBV12-3/TRBV12-4; J gene: TRBJ1-1; CDR3 protein: ASGRDPTEAF
V gene: TRBV9; J gene: TRBJ1-6; CDR3 protein: ASSVDRVRSPLH
V gene: TRBV19; J gene: TRBJ2-3; CDR3 protein: ASSMFGLAGVLDTQY
V gene: TRBV7-9; J gene: TRBJ1-2; CDR3 protein: ASSASGGSYGYT
V gene: TRBV20-1; J gene: TRBJ2-3; CDR3 protein: SARSLRKATDTQY
V gene: TRBV5-1; J gene: TRBJ2-1; CDR3 protein: ASSLGQGGPNEQF
V gene: TRBV4-2; J gene: TRBJ2-5; CDR3 protein: ASSLRGREGRETQY
V gene: TRBV4-3; J gene: TRBJ2-7; CDR3 protein: ASSQEWTALYEQY
V gene: TRBV7-9; J gene: TRBJ2-5; CDR3 protein: ASSPDRPSLTQY
V gene: TRBV10-2; J gene: TRBJ2-1; CDR3 protein: ASSESQGRGIRGTIYNEQF
V gene: TRBV12-3/TRBV12-4; J gene: TRBJ1-1; CDR3 protein: ASSFTRTGQAF
V gene: TRBV24-1; J gene: TRBJ2-5; CDR3 protein: ATSDGDSYLQETQY
V gene: TRBV14; J gene: TRBJ2-1; CDR3 protein: ASSHPFGKEQF
V gene: TRBV4-2; J gene: TRBJ2-7; CDR3 protein: ASSQEPSYEQY
V gene: TRBV20-1; J gene: TRBJ2-1; CDR3 protein: SARALAGANEQF
V gene: TRBV5-1; J gene: TRBJ1-6; CDR3 protein: ATAVGGGSNSPLH
V gene: TRBV2; J gene: TRBJ2-3; CDR3 protein: ASSVLPNTDTQY
V gene: TRBV20-1; J gene: TRBJ2-7; CDR3 protein: SALAGNVHEQY
V gene: TRBV28; J gene: TRBJ1-1; CDR3 protein: ASSTGTLNTEAF
V gene: TRBV20-1; J gene: TRBJ2-1; CDR3 protein: SARDLLAAYNEQF
V gene: TRBV4-3; J gene: TRBJ2-1; CDR3 protein: ASSQDRGLAGGGYNEQF